This note documents a single TCR beta chain sequence. Sample-barcoded 5' priming and a J-beta primer mix drove a second PCR of roughly 7 to 11 cycles. TCRdb ran MiXCR on the 5' RACE reads and lists one entry per CDR3 protein. The data contain more than 1 million distinct CDR3 sequences, 35% to 55% of them seen just once; the ten biggest clones take up 18%. The data are from a study of blood T cells in healthy people across ages. The sequence was obtained from a woman aged 60-75 years in good health. The sequencing input was blood.

The DNA of the CDR3 is TGCAGCGTTGGGGGCAGGGTGGGTGGCTACACCTTC. Protein: CSVGGRVGGYTF. This rearrangement joins TRBV29-1 to TRBJ1-2; D perhaps matches TRBD1 (5 bases). The CDR3 is 12 residues long. The V and J ends lost 4 bases and 7 bases respectively, with 13 bases between them. Germline V gives CDR1 SQVTM, CDR2 ANQGSEA. The variable domain in full, completed from reference TRBV29-1 and TRBJ1-2, reads SAVISQKPSRDICQRGTSLTIQCQVDSQVTMMFWYRQQPGQSLTLIATANQGSEATYESGFVIDKFPISRPNLTFSTLTVSNMSPEDSSIYLCSVGGRVGGYTFGSGTRLTVV.